This is a list of T cell receptor beta chains from one sample in a study of cytotoxic CD8 clonotypes in ibrutinib-treated CLL. Sequencing used immunoSEQ multiplex PCR; TCRdb keeps in-frame clones, though not all of them. The repertoire consists of about 130,000 clones, with approximately 85% occurring once and the leading ten covering roughly 2%. This specimen was PBMCs, taken after 24 months of ibrutinib treatment. Receptors originate from a human donor with chronic lymphocytic leukemia. Each CDR3 is given with its conserved first and last residue. A D gene is named only where the DNA matches it firmly. Clone size is given for some rows only: seen once, a few or many times, or a class if the clone is expanded.

TRBV6-5,14,NA,NA,TRBJ2-5,TGTGCCAGCAGTTACGGACAGCTCCAAGAGACCCAGTACTTC,CASSYGQLQETQYF
TRBV2,13,NA,NA,TRBJ1-2,TGTGCCAGCAGCACAGACAGTACTAGACGCTACACCTTC,CASSTDSTRRYTF
TRBV7-8,14,NA,NA,TRBJ2-5,TGTGCCAGCAGCTTAAGGTCGATGCAAGAGACCCAGTACTTC,CASSLRSMQETQYF
TRBV9,13,many,NA,TRBJ1-1,TGTGCCAGCAGCGACGCGGGGAACACTGAAGCTTTCTTT,CASSDAGNTEAFF
TRBV10-3,13,NA,NA,TRBJ2-1,TGTGCCATCAGTGAAAAAGACTACAATGAGCAGTTCTTC,CAISEKDYNEQFF
TRBV19,15,NA,NA,TRBJ2-6,TGTGCCAGTAGTATAACCGGATCCGGGGCCAACGTCCTGACTTTC,CASSITGSGANVLTF
TRBV5-4,14,NA,NA,TRBJ2-7,TGTGCCAGCAGCTTGTCGTCTAGCAGATACGAGCAGTACTTC,CASSLSSSRYEQYF
TRBV19,13,NA,NA,TRBJ1-3,TGTGCCAGTAGTATCTCTTCCGGAAACACCATATATTTT,CASSISSGNTIYF
TRBV4-3,17,NA,NA,TRBJ2-4,TGCGCCAGCAGCCAAGATACCGGGAGCGGGGCCAAAAACATTCAGTACTTC,CASSQDTGSGAKNIQYF
TRBV10-3,13,NA,NA,TRBJ2-7,TGTGCCATCCTCGCGCAGGGAGGATACGAGCAGTACTTC,CAILAQGGYEQYF
TRBV5-8,14,NA,TRBD1,TRBJ2-7,TGTGCCAGCAGCTTGGTGGGACAGAATTACGAGCAGTACTTC,CASSLVGQNYEQYF
TRBV5-1,13,NA,NA,TRBJ2-7,TGCGCCAGCAGCTTGGACGGAAACTACGAGCAGTACTTC,CASSLDGNYEQYF
TRBV27,17,NA,TRBD2,TRBJ2-3,TGTGCCAGCAGTTTAAGCCTAGCGGGAGTTTGGACAGATACGCAGTATTTT,CASSLSLAGVWTDTQYF
TRBV28,13,NA,NA,TRBJ1-4,TGTGCCAGCAGTAGACAGACTAATGAAAAACTGTTTTTT,CASSRQTNEKLFF
TRBV6-1,15,NA,TRBD2,TRBJ2-3,TGTGCCAGCAGCACAGGACTAGCGGGGTCAGATACGCAGTATTTT,CASSTGLAGSDTQYF
TRBV7-3,14,NA,NA,TRBJ2-2,TGTGCCAGCAGCTTTGGCCGAAACACCGGGGAGCTGTTTTTT,CASSFGRNTGELFF
TRBV28,13,few,NA,TRBJ1-5,TGTGCCACGACGGGGGGCCCCAATCAGCCCCAGCATTTT,CATTGGPNQPQHF
TRBV23-1,16,NA,TRBD1,TRBJ2-2,TGCGCCAGCAGTCAATCAGAAGGGGGCCGGATCGGGGAGCTGTTTTTT,CASSQSEGGRIGELFF
TRBV29-1,14,NA,NA,TRBJ2-2,TGCAGCGTCACCCGGGCCAGAGGCACCGGGGAGCTGTTTTTT,CSVTRARGTGELFF
TRBV7-6,15,NA,NA,TRBJ2-2,TGTGCCAGCAGCTTGCTTTATCAGGGGACCGGGGAGCTGTTTTTT,CASSLLYQGTGELFF
TRBV9,13,NA,NA,TRBJ1-3,TGTGCCAGCAGCGTAGCGGTTGGAAACACCATATATTTT,CASSVAVGNTIYF
TRBV2,14,few,TRBD1,TRBJ2-5,TGTGCCAGCAGTGGGGACAGGGGGCAAGAGACCCAGTACTTC,CASSGDRGQETQYF